This T cell receptor (beta chain) was sequenced for a study of cytomegalovirus exposure and HLA in healthy donors. V was clipped by 1 base and J by 4 bases; unmatched bases: 7. Germline loops: CDR1 SGHDT, CDR2 YYEEEE. This CDR3 has 15 residues. Measured with immunoSEQ multiplex PCR; TCRdb has only the in-frame clones, and not every one. There are about 170,000 clones in the sample; roughly 89% occur only once, and roughly 1.5% lies in the top ten. Sequenced: PBMCs. The chain links TRBV5-6 to TRBJ2-7; 8 bases map to TRBD2. This sequence was found in a woman aged 25 to 39 in good health and CMV-seronegative. As DNA, the CDR3 is TGTGCCAGCAGCTTGAGCGGGGGACTATTTTACGAGCAGTACTTC. Its translation: CASSLSGGLFYEQYF.